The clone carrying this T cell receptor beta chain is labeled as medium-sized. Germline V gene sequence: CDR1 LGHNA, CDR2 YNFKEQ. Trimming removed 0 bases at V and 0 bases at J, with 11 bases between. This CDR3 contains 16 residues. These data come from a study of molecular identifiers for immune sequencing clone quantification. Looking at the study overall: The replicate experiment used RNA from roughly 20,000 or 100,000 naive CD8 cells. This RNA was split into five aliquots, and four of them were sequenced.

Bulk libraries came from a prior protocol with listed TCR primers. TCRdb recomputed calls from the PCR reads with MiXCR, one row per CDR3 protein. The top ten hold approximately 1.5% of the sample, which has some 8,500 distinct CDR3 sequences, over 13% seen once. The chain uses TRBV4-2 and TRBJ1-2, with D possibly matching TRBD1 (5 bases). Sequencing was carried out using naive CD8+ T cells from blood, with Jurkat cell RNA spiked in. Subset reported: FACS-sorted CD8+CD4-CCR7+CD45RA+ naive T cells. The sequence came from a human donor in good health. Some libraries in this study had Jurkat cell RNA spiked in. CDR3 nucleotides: TGTGCCAGCAGCCAAGATGGTCAGGGTCCTAACTATGGCTACACCTTC. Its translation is CASSQDGQGPNYGYTF.